This T cell receptor (beta chain) emerged from a study of T-cell memory formation after mild COVID-19 (dated by TCRdb to 2020 to 2022). Regarding the study in general: TCR sequence clusters from the two donors were found to be largely donor specific. In a couple of donors, T-cell clones that expanded and contracted after mild COVID-19 were followed by sequencing TCRalpha and TCRbeta repertoires longitudinally. Two young, previously healthy adult volunteers made up the cohort, one male and one female.

TCRdb shows the sequencer as Illumina NovaSeq 6000. cDNA libraries for TCRalpha and TCRbeta were prepared by 5'RACE using constant-segment primers, with sample barcodes and unique molecular identifiers added. Trizol reagent was used to extract RNA from every sample. The libraries were amplified in two PCR steps, and the second step added a second sample barcode and Illumina TruSeq adapters. The libraries were sequenced on an Illumina NovaSeq using 2 x 150 bp paired-end reads. The original methods were these. Demultiplexing of reads and collapsing into UMI-guided consensus sequences were performed with migec v1.2.7. With mixcr v2.1.11, UMI consensuses were aligned to TRA and TRB V and J templates and assembled into clonotypes. Clonotypes were classified as expanded or contracted when called significant by both edgeR and NoisET, with noise models trained on biological replicates. For edgeR calls, a false discovery rate-adjusted p below 0.01 and a log2 fold-change threshold of 1 were applied. As an exploratory analysis of dynamics, max-normalized trajectories of the 1000 most abundant clonotypes were examined by PCA with hierarchical clustering. Separately sequenced CD4+ and CD8+ repertoires were used to assign the CD4 or CD8 phenotype of responding clones. In TCRdb, the public reads were trimmed at Q25 with fastp and aligned with MiXCR, with productive beta chains retained. Identical CDR3 proteins give one entry, which carries the most common genes and DNA. The V and J calls were determined by TCRdb, not by the authors. Across this sample there are about 470,000 distinct CDR3 sequences, with around a quarter seen only once. 9.5% to 15% of the sample goes to the ten largest clones.

As concerns this clonotype: The antigen this receptor binds is unknown. No quality values exist for individual bases; no much larger clone is one base distant.

PBMCs were isolated by Ficoll-Paque density gradient centrifugation. The study at large found these results: The study covered only a couple of mild cases, and larger cohorts including severe cases with pre-infection samples were considered necessary. From day 15 to 85, contracting clones showed balanced CD4/CD8 phenotypes, whereas a second wave of clones that expanded from day 15 to 37 leaned towards CD4+. Some responding clones were detected in pre-infection memory, which suggested that pre-existing cross-reactive memory T cells had joined the SARS-CoV-2 response. Contracting CD4+ clones were found mainly in CM and EM memory subsets, while CD8+ clones were enriched in EMRA. Whether the second-wave clones peaking on day 37 were SARS-CoV-2 specific was not confirmed.

Sequenced material: PBMCs or a T cell subset sorted from them (not recorded which). The sequence came from an adult woman who had mild COVID-19 (a few samples of this study predate the infection). The sample titles of this study are shuffled in the database, so cell type and time point are left out; the donor was told from shared clones.

The DNA sequence is as follows: TGCAGTGCCCCTCCTAGCGGGAGCTCCTACGAGCAGTACTTC. The resulting protein is CSAPPSGSSYEQYF. Rearrangement joined TRBV20-1 to TRBJ2-7; a stretch of 10 junction bases matches TRBD2. Unmatched junction bases come to 5, with V trimmed by 6 bases and J by 0 bases. CDR1 DFQATT and CDR2 SNEGSKA are derived from the germline V gene (reference sequence). From the cysteine through the phenylalanine, the CDR3 covers 14 amino acids. Kept here is only the CDR3 DNA, which spans 42 bases and is read in frame from base 1.